The 32 T cell receptor beta chains in this list originate from one sample, sequenced in a study of shared clonotypes between healthy human individuals. Data came from immunoSEQ multiplex PCR; TCRdb stores just in-frame clones and leaves some out. The sample consists of 900,000 to 1,200,000 clones, around 78% of them appearing once. What was sequenced was memory CD4+ T cells from PBMCs. As to subset: CD45RA-negative fraction. Receptors originate from a man aged 18 to 29 in good health. Some clones in this sample may be carry-over from other donors' samples.

For this clone: Other DNA sequences in this sample translate to the same CDR3. This chain uses TRBV30 with TRBJ1-5; tentative D call: TRBD1 (5 bases). V gave up 0 bases and J gave up 5 bases, with 8 bases separating them. The CDR3 consists of 13 residues. Germline CDR1 is GTSNPN and CDR2 is SVGIG (reference sequence). The CDR3 reads CAWSVAGDQPQHF. The CDR3 DNA is TGTGCCTGGAGTGTTGCGGGGGATCAGCCCCAGCATTTT.

The V and J genes are TRBV19 and TRBJ1-5, with D possibly being TRBD1 (6 bases). The CDR3 consists of 14 residues. The germline V gene encodes CDR1 LNHDA and CDR2 SQIVND (reference sequence). Between the trimmed V and J ends, which lost 4 bases and 5 bases, there was a span of 12 bases. The DNA for the CDR3 is TGTGCCAGTAGTAGCGGACAGCGGTATCAGCCCCAGCATTTT. Residues: CASSSGQRYQPQHF. Using reference TRBV19 and TRBJ1-5 for the parts outside the CDR3, the full variable domain is DGGITQSPKYLFRKEGQNVTLSCEQNLNHDAMYWYRQDPGQGLRLIYYSQIVNDFQKGDIAEGYSVSREKKESFPLTVTSAQKNPTAFYLCASSSGQRYQPQHFGDGTRLSIL.

The rearrangement joins TRBV10-1 to TRBJ2-1; D is perhaps TRBD2 (6 bases). V lost 4 bases and J 2 bases, leaving 12 bases between the germline ends. Germline V gene sequence: CDR1 WNHNN, CDR2 SYGVQD (reference sequence). The CDR3 consists of 15 residues. CDR3 sequence reads: CASSVGGGPYNEQFF. Here the CDR3 DNA reads TGCGCCAGCAGTGTGGGGGGAGGCCCCTACAATGAGCAGTTCTTC.

The gene calls are TRBV27 and TRBJ2-3, with D possibly TRBD2 on 7 matching bases. V gave up 3 bases and J gave up 3 bases, with 16 bases separating them. The CDR3 extends over 16 amino acids. CDR1 and CDR2 from the germline V gene are MNHEY and SMNVEV (reference sequence). In nucleotides, the CDR3 is TGTGCCAGCAGTTTTTGGGGGGGCGGTGGGACAGATACGCAGTATTTT. It is translated as CASSFWGGGGTDTQYF.

This chain uses TRBV9 with TRBJ2-1, with D perhaps matching TRBD1 (5 bases). The CDR3 is made up of 15 amino acids. The germline V gene has CDR1 SGDLS and CDR2 YYNGEE. Trimming removed 3 bases from V and 6 bases from J, with 16 bases in between. CDR3 nucleotides: TGTGCCAGCAGCGGAGAAGAGTTGGGGCTCAATGAGCAGTTCTTC. Amino acid sequence: CASSGEELGLNEQFF.

The rearrangement links TRBV5-1 to TRBJ2-4; D is unclear. Germline loops: CDR1 SGHRS, CDR2 YFSETQ. The CDR3 runs 14 residues. Trimming shortened V by 4 bases and J by 9 bases, and 17 bases separated the two germline ends. The CDR3 sequence: CASSQKGGVAIQYF. The CDR3 DNA reads TGCGCCAGCAGCCAAAAGGGTGGAGTGGCCATTCAGTACTTC.

This clone was detected a few times. Other DNA sequences from this sample encode an identical CDR3 as well. The chain has TRBV5-6 and TRBJ2-1; TRBD2 aligns across 16 bases. The CDR3 runs to 16 residues. The V and J ends lost 7 bases and 10 bases, in that order; junction bases with no gene match: 11. Germline V gives CDR1 SGHDT, CDR2 YYEEEE. CDR3 in amino acids: CASGRFPGLAGGEQFF. Here the CDR3 DNA reads TGTGCCAGCGGAAGATTTCCGGGACTAGCGGGAGGGGAGCAGTTCTTC.

The CDR3 loop reads CAWDRGGEQYF. CDR3 DNA: TGTGCCTGGGACAGGGGCGGCGAGCAGTACTTC. The V call is TRBV30, the J call TRBJ2-7; 8 bases agree with TRBD1. After removal of 5 bases from V and 6 bases from J, the junction contained 3 bases not matched to a gene. CDR3 length equals 11 residues. Germline CDR1 GTSNPN, CDR2 SVGIG (reference sequence).

V usage is TRBV18 and J usage is TRBJ1-2, with a possible D match to TRBD1 (5 bases). The germline CDR1 and CDR2 sequences are KGHSH and LQKENI. The V end lost 0 bases, the J end lost 3 bases, and 8 bases lay between the germline ends. The CDR3 runs to 14 residues. The DNA of the CDR3 is TGTGCCAGCTCACCACCGGGACCGGACTATGGCTACACCTTC. It is translated as CASSPPGPDYGYTF.

Here the CDR3 DNA reads TGCGCCAGCAGTGAAGGGACTAGCGGGAGGGATGAGCAGTTCTTC. Its translation: CASSEGTSGRDEQFF. The rearrangement links TRBV10-1 to TRBJ2-1; 16 bases align to TRBD2. This CDR3 has 15 residues. The germline V gene encodes CDR1 WNHNN and CDR2 SYGVQD (reference sequence). V was pared by 3 bases and J by 8 bases, with 1 base of the junction left unmatched.

In regard to this clone: Within the sample, other DNA sequences also encode this same CDR3. CDR3 protein: CASSLPQETQYF. Here the CDR3 DNA reads TGTGCCAGCAGCTTGCCGCAAGAGACCCAGTACTTC. The V and J genes are TRBV7-9 and TRBJ2-5; D call uncertain. Trimming took off 3 bases at V and 2 bases at J, with 4 bases between the two ends. Germline assignment: CDR1 SEHNR and CDR2 FQNEAQ (reference sequence). The CDR3 is made up of 12 amino acids.

This chain links TRBV6-5 with TRBJ1-1; possible D gene TRBD1, 5 bases. The CDR3 spans 13 residues. With 8 bases removed from V and 5 bases from J, the gap between germline ends came to 15 bases. Germline assignment: CDR1 MNHEY and CDR2 SVGAGI. The CDR3 reads CASGEQVRTEAFF. CDR3 sequence (DNA): TGTGCCAGCGGGGAACAGGTGCGGACTGAAGCTTTCTTT.

V and J are TRBV11-2 and TRBJ2-3, with 10 bases identical to TRBD2. CDR3 size: 14 residues. Germline CDR1 SGHAT, CDR2 FQNNGV. After removal of 6 bases from V and 0 bases from J, the junction contained 0 bases not matched to a gene. In DNA, the CDR3 is TGTGCCAGCAGACTAGCGGGGAGCACAGATACGCAGTATTTT. This gives the protein CASRLAGSTDTQYF.

This chain connects TRBV2 to TRBJ1-1; 9 bases agree with TRBD1. Germline values: CDR1 SNHLY, CDR2 FYNNEI. This CDR3 contains 15 residues. The V segment lost 6 bases and the J segment 2 bases; nucleotides outside the gene matches: 7. The CDR3 here is CASRQPQGANTEAFF. As DNA, the CDR3 is TGTGCCAGCAGACAACCACAGGGGGCAAACACTGAAGCTTTCTTT.

The chain uses TRBV5-1 and TRBJ2-3, with D perhaps given as TRBD1 or TRBD2 (5 bases each). V gave up 0 bases and J gave up 2 bases, with 22 bases separating them. This CDR3 contains 19 residues. Germline V gene lookup returns CDR1 SGHRS and CDR2 YFSETQ. The CDR3 spells CASSLVGPTTGTVTDTQYF. CDR3 coding DNA: TGCGCCAGCAGCTTGGTTGGACCCACGACCGGGACGGTCACAGATACGCAGTATTTT.

The rearrangement links TRBV30 to TRBJ2-2; weak D call: TRBD2 (5 bases). Germline CDR1 GTSNPN, CDR2 SVGIG (reference sequence). The CDR3 has 14 amino acids. Trimming took off 5 bases at V and 4 bases at J, with 14 bases between the two ends. CDR3 DNA sequence: TGTGCCTGGGGGCAGGCGGGCGGCACCGGGGAGCTGTTTTTT. This gives the protein CAWGQAGGTGELFF.

The J gene is TRBJ2-2, the V gene TRBV2; the match to TRBD1 covers 10 bases. Germline V gene lookup returns CDR1 SNHLY and CDR2 FYNNEI. V lost 6 bases to trimming and J lost 5 bases; unmatched junction nucleotides: 3. This CDR3 is 14 amino acids long. CDR3 nucleotide sequence: TGTGCCAGCAGGTGGGACAGGGGAACCGGGGAGCTGTTTTTT. Encoded protein: CASRWDRGTGELFF.

In the case of this clone: A far larger clone is one base from this, pointing to a likely read error. This chain uses TRBV9 with TRBJ1-4, with D unresolved. This CDR3 spans 14 amino acids. Germline CDR1 SGDLS, CDR2 YYNGEE. The CDR3 protein is CVSSVGYVNEKLFF. CDR3 nucleotides: TGTGTCAGCAGCGTCGGATACGTTAATGAAAAACTGTTTTTT.

The chain links TRBV11-3 to TRBJ1-1; D possibly corresponds to TRBD1 (5 bases). Per germline, CDR1 SGHNT and CDR2 YENEEA. This CDR3 comprises 13 residues. The V and J ends lost 5 bases and 11 bases respectively, with 18 bases between them. The CDR3 coding sequence is TGTGCCAGCAGCGCGGGGACCGCCGGGGGGGCTTTCTTT. It is translated as CASSAGTAGGAFF.

As for this clone: Germline is not matched at one junction end, which may reflect a read error. This sequence joins TRBV28 and TRBJ1-1, with 7 positions matching TRBD1. The CDR3 has 15 amino acids. Germline-derived CDR1 and CDR2 are MDHEN and SYDVKM. The CDR3 region is CASTLMDRPNTEAFF. The CDR3 DNA reads as TGTGCCAGCACTTTAATGGACAGGCCGAACACTGAAGCTTTCTTT.

This clone was detected many times. The chain employs TRBV2 and TRBJ1-5; D uncertain. Between the trimmed V and J ends, which lost 2 bases and 3 bases, there was a span of 8 bases. This CDR3 is 14 amino acids long. Looked up from germline, CDR1 is SNHLY and CDR2 is FYNNEI. The CDR3 sequence is CASSEREHNQPQHF. The CDR3 nucleotides are TGTGCCAGCAGTGAAAGAGAACACAATCAGCCCCAGCATTTT.

This clone was counted at least ten times. Other nucleotide sequences from this sample produce the same CDR3. The chain employs TRBV28 and TRBJ1-2; tentative D call: TRBD1 (5 bases). V was cut by 6 bases and J by 4 bases, with 6 bases left in between. Germline lookup yields CDR1 MDHEN and CDR2 SYDVKM. This CDR3 is 11 amino acids long. CDR3 amino acids: CASRGPYGYTF. For the CDR3, the DNA is TGTGCCAGCAGGGGGCCCTATGGCTACACCTTC.

The V and J genes are TRBV6-1 and TRBJ1-2, with D hard to call. V lost 2 bases to trimming and J lost 4 bases, with 2 bases between them. This CDR3 has 11 residues. Germline assignment: CDR1 MNHNS and CDR2 SASEGT. The CDR3 loop is CASSESYGYTF. The CDR3 DNA reads as TGTGCCAGCAGTGAAAGCTATGGCTACACCTTC.

The J gene is TRBJ1-2, the V gene TRBV2; no clear D gene. The germline gives CDR1 SNHLY, CDR2 FYNNEI. The CDR3 is 12 amino acids. Trimming stripped 9 bases from V and 8 bases from J, with 16 bases between. This CDR3 reads CASNPDTYGYTF. The CDR3 coding sequence is TGTGCCAGTAACCCCGACACGTACGGCTACACCTTC.

This clone was detected ten times or more. The same CDR3 also results from other DNA sequences found in this sample. The chain uses TRBV5-4 and TRBJ2-3; 9 positions match TRBD2. From germline, CDR1 is SGHNT and CDR2 YYREEE (reference sequence). V trimming: 5 bases; J trimming: 1 base; junction bases outside the gene matches: 2. CDR3 length: 14 residues. DNA for the CDR3: TGTGCCAGCAGTAGCGGGAGAGGCACAGATACGCAGTATTTT. This translates into CASSSGRGTDTQYF.

V gene TRBV2 combines with J gene TRBJ2-1; TRBD2 agrees at 12 bases. From germline, CDR1 is SNHLY and CDR2 FYNNEI. V lost 6 bases and J lost 4; bases outside the gene matches: 7. The CDR3 runs to 16 residues. CDR3 loop: CASRINLAGGYNEQFF. The CDR3 DNA reads TGTGCCAGCAGAATAAATCTAGCGGGAGGGTACAATGAGCAGTTCTTC.

CDR3 nucleotide sequence: TGTGCCAGTAGTCCTCTCCCTGGACTAGCGGGAGGAGGTGAGCAGTTCTTC. It is translated as CASSPLPGLAGGGEQFF. The chain combines TRBV19 with TRBJ2-1; 14 nucleotides align to TRBD2. Unmatched junction bases numbered 12, after V lost 5 bases and J lost 9 bases. CDR1 is LNHDA, CDR2 SQIVND, per germline (reference sequence). This CDR3 contains 17 residues.

This clone was observed a single time. A clone one base away is much larger, so this may be a read error. The V call is TRBV28, the J call TRBJ1-1, with D possibly being TRBD1 (6 bases). Trimming left V 10 bases short and J 2 bases short, with 17 bases between. CDR1 is MDHEN and CDR2 is SYDVKM in the germline V gene. This CDR3 contains 14 residues. This CDR3 reads CATTVGGHNTEAFF. The CDR3 DNA reads as TGTGCCACCACTGTTGGGGGACATAACACTGAAGCTTTCTTT.

This chain uses TRBV5-1 with TRBJ1-4, with 11 bases matching TRBD1. The J segment lost 3 bases and the V segment lost 2 bases, leaving 6 bases of the junction unmatched. CDR1 and CDR2 from the germline V gene are SGHRS and YFSETQ. The CDR3 contains 17 residues. CDR3 amino acids: CASSFGQGAFSNEKLFF. The CDR3 DNA is TGCGCCAGCAGCTTCGGACAGGGGGCTTTTTCTAATGAAAAACTGTTTTTT. Looking up the rest from reference TRBV5-1 and TRBJ1-4 gives the full variable domain: KAGVTQTPRYLIKTRGQQVTLSCSPISGHRSVSWYQQTPGQGLQFLFEYFSETQRNKGNFPGRFSGRQFSNSRSEMNVSTLELGDSALYLCASSFGQGAFSNEKLFFGSGTQLSVL.

The chain couples TRBV7-2 to TRBJ2-2, with a tentative D call TRBD2 (5 bases). CDR1 SGHTA and CDR2 FQGNSA come from the germline V gene. V was clipped by 5 bases and J by 7 bases, with 8 bases between them. The CDR3 is 12 amino acids. The CDR3 reads CASSRGGGELFF. The CDR3 coding sequence is TGTGCCAGCAGCCGGGGTGGCGGGGAGCTGTTTTTT.

A note on this clone: The junction does not match germline at one end; this may be a read error. The V and J genes are TRBV7-9 and TRBJ2-1, with D maybe TRBD1 (6 bases). The CDR3 loop spans 14 amino acids. Germline V gene lookup returns CDR1 SEHNR and CDR2 FQNEAQ (reference sequence). In DNA, the CDR3 is TGTGCCAGCGGTATAACAGGGTCCTCCAATGAGCAGTTCTTC. The encoded protein is CASGITGSSNEQFF. The entire variable domain, with the rest obtained from reference TRBV7-9 and TRBJ2-1, is as follows: DTGVSQNPRHKITKRGQNVTFRCDPISEHNRLYWYRQTLGQGPEFLTYFQNEAQLEKSRLLSDRFSAERPKGSFSTLEIQRTEQGDSAMYLCASGITGSSNEQFFGPGTRLTVL.

CDR3 nucleotide sequence: TGTGCCAGCAGCCCTCTGGGGGGGCAGAGATCTACCTACGAGCAGTACTTC. Protein sequence: CASSPLGGQRSTYEQYF. The rearrangement joins TRBV11-1 to TRBJ2-7, with a weak D call TRBD2 (7 bases). Trimming took 5 bases from V and 2 from J, leaving 22 bases between them. The CDR3 consists of 17 residues. CDR1 and CDR2 from the germline V gene are SGHAT and FQDESV (reference sequence).